One and the same sample provided the 27 T cell receptor beta chains below, sequenced in a study of shared clonotypes between healthy human individuals. Clones were sequenced by immunoSEQ multiplex PCR, and TCRdb holds only the in-frame ones, with some missing. The sample records approximately 2.1 million clones, approximately 95% being singletons. Sample: naive CD4+ T cells from PBMCs. Sample subset: CD45RA+ positively selected. The receptor set was obtained from a man in his late teens or twenties in good health. Some clones in this sample may be carry-over from other donors' samples.

This chain joins TRBV25-1 and TRBJ1-2, with TRBD1 as a possible D gene (5 bases). The CDR3 totals 12 residues. Germline V CDR1 and CDR2: MGHDK, SYGVNS. Trimming pared 4 bases from V and 3 bases from J, leaving 6 bases between. In nucleotides, the CDR3 is TGTGCCAGCAGTGGGGGCTACTATGGCTACACCTTC. Protein product: CASSGGYYGYTF.

The chain recombines TRBV4-2 with TRBJ2-1; 7 bases agree with TRBD2. This CDR3 has 16 residues. V lost 1 base to trimming and J lost 4 bases; unmatched junction nucleotides: 7. Germline V CDR1 and CDR2: LGHNA, YNFKEQ. CDR3 coding DNA: TGTGCCAGCAGCCAAGGTGGGCCTAGCGGATACAATGAGCAGTTCTTC. Protein: CASSQGGPSGYNEQFF.

The chain links TRBV29-1 to TRBJ2-7; tentative D call: TRBD1 (5 bases). V was pared by 1 base and J by 4 bases, with 11 bases between. Germline CDR1 is SQVTM and CDR2 is ANQGSEA. The CDR3 covers 13 residues. CDR3 DNA: TGCAGCGTTGAAGGGGGCGCAGGGTACGAGCAGTACTTC. This sequence encodes CSVEGGAGYEQYF.

V is TRBV28 and J is TRBJ1-1; D uncertain. V was cut by 1 base and J by 8 bases, with 8 bases left in between. CDR1 is MDHEN and CDR2 is SYDVKM in the germline V gene. The CDR3 extends over 12 amino acids. CDR3 residues: CASSLLPSEAFF. The DNA for the CDR3 is TGTGCCAGCAGTTTATTACCCTCGGAAGCTTTCTTT.

The gene calls are TRBV7-6 and TRBJ2-3; possible D gene TRBD2, 6 bases. Germline V gene sequence: CDR1 SGHVS, CDR2 FNYEAQ. The V and J ends lost 4 bases and 0 bases respectively, with 14 bases between them. This CDR3 is built from 16 residues. CDR3 bases: TGTGCCAGCAGCTCTAGGGGCGGGACTAGCACAGATACGCAGTATTTT. Its protein product is CASSSRGGTSTDTQYF.

The chain has TRBV9 and TRBJ2-7; tentatively, D is TRBD2 (6 bases). Germline loops: CDR1 SGDLS, CDR2 YYNGEE. This CDR3 spans 15 amino acids. Deletions cut 2 bases from V and 3 bases from J, with 15 bases between. This CDR3 is CASSVGLEGLYEQYF. Here the CDR3 DNA reads TGTGCCAGCAGCGTCGGGTTGGAGGGCCTCTACGAGCAGTACTTC.

The CDR3 bases are TGTGCCAGTACCACTGTATGGGCTAGCGGGAGTGAAGAGACCCAGTACTTC. Encoded protein: CASTTVWASGSEETQYF. The J gene is TRBJ2-5, the V gene TRBV19, with TRBD2 identical over 10 bases. Germline trimming cut 7 bases from V and 3 bases from J; bases unmatched to any gene: 14. The germline gives CDR1 LNHDA, CDR2 SQIVND (reference sequence). The CDR3 is 17 amino acids.

About this clone: This same CDR3 is encoded by further DNA sequences in the sample. The CDR3 nucleotides are TGCGCCAGCAGCTTGGCTGGTCTCTACGAGCAGTACTTC. Translating it yields CASSLAGLYEQYF. The chain uses TRBV5-1 and TRBJ2-7; D is uncertain. Germline V lookup: CDR1 SGHRS, CDR2 YFSETQ. Trimming pared 0 bases from V and 3 bases from J, leaving 7 bases between. The CDR3 is 13 amino acids. Filled out from reference TRBV5-1 and TRBJ2-7, the complete variable domain reads KAGVTQTPRYLIKTRGQQVTLSCSPISGHRSVSWYQQTPGQGLQFLFEYFSETQRNKGNFPGRFSGRQFSNSRSEMNVSTLELGDSALYLCASSLAGLYEQYFGPGTRLTVT.

Only a few counts were recorded for this clone. The V gene is TRBV30, the J gene TRBJ2-2; D is uncertain. CDR1 GTSNPN and CDR2 SVGIG come from the germline V gene (reference sequence). Trimming removed 3 bases at V and 1 base at J, with 6 bases between. The length of the CDR3 is 13 residues. Here the CDR3 DNA reads TGTGCCTGGAGCTTGGGGAACACCGGGGAGCTGTTTTTT. Its protein is CAWSLGNTGELFF.

The chain couples TRBV5-1 to TRBJ2-7; TRBD1 matches at 11 bases. This CDR3 spans 16 amino acids. Germline lookup yields CDR1 SGHRS and CDR2 YFSETQ. V gave up 1 base and J gave up 3 bases; unmatched junction bases: 6. As DNA, the CDR3 is TGCGCCAGCAGCTTGCAGTCGGGACAGGGGGGCTACGAGCAGTACTTC. It specifies CASSLQSGQGGYEQYF.

This clone has a single count. This chain uses TRBV5-1 with TRBJ2-2; no reliable D call. CDR3 length equals 15 residues. The germline V gene has CDR1 SGHRS and CDR2 YFSETQ. The germline V and J ends were trimmed by 0 bases and 1 base, with 7 bases remaining between them. The CDR3 spells CASSLVSGNTGELFF. In DNA form, the CDR3 reads TGCGCCAGCAGCTTGGTTTCCGGGAACACCGGGGAGCTGTTTTTT.

The CDR3 loop reads CASSLVYLGELFF. The CDR3 coding sequence is TGCGCCAGCAGCTTGGTCTACCTCGGGGAGCTGTTTTTT. V usage is TRBV5-1 and J usage is TRBJ2-2; D gene ambiguous. The CDR3 sequence is 13 residues long. CDR1 is SGHRS, CDR2 YFSETQ, per germline. V was pared by 0 bases and J by 7 bases, with 7 bases between.

J is TRBJ2-1 and V is TRBV15; TRBD1 might be the D (7 bases). Germline V gene data show CDR1 as LNHNV and CDR2 as YYDKDF (reference sequence). CDR3 size: 13 residues. V dropped 6 bases and J dropped 7 bases, with 13 bases sitting between them. CDR3 bases: TGTGCCACCAGTTCAGGGGGGAATAATGAGCAGTTCTTC. This codes for CATSSGGNNEQFF. The whole variable domain, remainder taken from reference TRBV15 and TRBJ2-1, is DAMVIQNPRYQVTQFGKPVTLSCSQTLNHNVMYWYQQKSSQAPKLLFHYYDKDFNNEADTPDNFQSRRPNTSFCFLDIRSPGLGDTAMYLCATSSGGNNEQFFGPGTRLTVL.

This chain joins TRBV7-9 and TRBJ2-2, with TRBD2 matching over 10 bases. Germline trimming cut 7 bases from V and 3 bases from J; bases unmatched to any gene: 5. Germline V gene data show CDR1 as SEHNR and CDR2 as FQNEAQ (reference sequence). The CDR3 sequence is 15 residues long. DNA for the CDR3: TGTGCCAGCAACCCCCTAGCGGGAGACACCGGGGAGCTGTTTTTT. Translation gives CASNPLAGDTGELFF.

The gene calls are TRBV18 and TRBJ2-3, with D maybe TRBD1 (6 bases). CDR3 length equals 16 residues. V dropped 3 bases and J dropped 2 bases, with 15 bases sitting between them. Germline-derived CDR1 and CDR2 are KGHSH and LQKENI. CDR3 coding DNA: TGTGCCAGCTCACCTCAGGCAGGGACACCCACAGATACGCAGTATTTT. Protein: CASSPQAGTPTDTQYF.

The chain has TRBV7-2 and TRBJ2-7; D remains ambiguous. The CDR3 runs 15 residues. From germline, CDR1 is SGHTA and CDR2 FQGNSA. The V and J ends lost 0 bases and 2 bases respectively, with 11 bases between them. The CDR3, as DNA: TGTGCCAGCAGCTTAGCCGAGACAACCGCCTACGAGCAGTACTTC. This gives the protein CASSLAETTAYEQYF.

The chain has TRBV7-9 and TRBJ2-1, with 11 bases aligning to TRBD2. Germline lookup yields CDR1 SEHNR and CDR2 FQNEAQ (reference sequence). V lost 5 bases to trimming and J lost 7 bases; unmatched junction nucleotides: 7. The length of the CDR3 is 15 residues. The DNA for the CDR3 is TGTGCCAGCAGCCCCCGGGCTAGCGGGAGGAATGAGCAGTTCTTC. This translates into CASSPRASGRNEQFF.

The chain carries TRBV28 and TRBJ2-6, with a weak D call TRBD1 (5 bases). The CDR3 has 14 residues. Germline CDR1 is MDHEN and CDR2 is SYDVKM. Trimming removed 11 bases from V and 1 base from J, with 12 bases in between. DNA for the CDR3: TGTGCCGCCGACAGCGAGTCTGGGGCCAACGTCCTGACTTTC. Amino acids: CAADSESGANVLTF.

DNA of the CDR3: TGTGCCAGCAGTGAAAGGATCGGGCTCGTCCTGTACTTC. This translates into CASSERIGLVLYF. The genes are TRBV6-1 and TRBJ2-5; D unclear. The germline V gene has CDR1 MNHNS and CDR2 SASEGT. This CDR3 has 13 residues. Between the trimmed V and J ends, which lost 2 bases and 13 bases, there was a span of 17 bases.

The chain recombines TRBV18 with TRBJ1-2, with 8 bases identical to TRBD1. V gave up 3 bases and J gave up 5 bases; unmatched junction bases: 8. The CDR3 has 15 amino acids. From germline, CDR1 is KGHSH and CDR2 LQKENI. The CDR3 nucleotides read TGTGCCAGCTCACCCTTGGGGACAGGTGAATATGGCTACACCTTC. Translated: CASSPLGTGEYGYTF.

The chain has TRBV10-3 and TRBJ2-7; the D gene is possibly TRBD2 (6 bases). Trimming stripped 6 bases from V and 5 bases from J, with 17 bases between. Germline V CDR1 and CDR2: ENHRY, SYGVKD. The CDR3 sequence is 14 residues long. The chain's CDR3 is CAISPGLRFHEQYF. CDR3 nucleotides: TGTGCCATCAGCCCGGGACTCAGGTTTCACGAGCAGTACTTC.

Details on this clone: The sample carries other DNA sequences with the same CDR3. Here the CDR3 DNA reads TGTGCCAGCAGCGTCGGAAGGAACACTGAAGCTTTCTTT. Translation gives CASSVGRNTEAFF. The rearrangement links TRBV9 to TRBJ1-1; D gene ambiguous. Germline V gene lookup returns CDR1 SGDLS and CDR2 YYNGEE. This CDR3 has 13 amino acids. Between the trimmed V and J ends, which lost 2 bases and 1 base, there was a span of 6 bases.

The gene calls are TRBV5-1 and TRBJ2-3; D remains unclear. Germline-derived CDR1 and CDR2 are SGHRS and YFSETQ. The length of the CDR3 is 13 residues. The V end lost 2 bases, the J end lost 0 bases, and 4 bases lay between the germline ends. The CDR3 region has the DNA TGCGCCAGCAGCTTCTATAGCACAGATACGCAGTATTTT. Its translation is CASSFYSTDTQYF. The whole variable domain, filled in from reference TRBV5-1 and TRBJ2-3, reads KAGVTQTPRYLIKTRGQQVTLSCSPISGHRSVSWYQQTPGQGLQFLFEYFSETQRNKGNFPGRFSGRQFSNSRSEMNVSTLELGDSALYLCASSFYSTDTQYFGPGTRLTVL.

In its sample, this clone was seen a few times. The chain links TRBV2 to TRBJ1-2; unclear D gene. The CDR3 is 14 residues long. Looked up from germline, CDR1 is SNHLY and CDR2 is FYNNEI. Between the trimmed V and J ends, which lost 4 bases and 0 bases, there was a span of 9 bases. This CDR3 reads CASSGAITNYGYTF. The CDR3 bases are TGTGCCAGCAGTGGGGCCATCACTAACTATGGCTACACCTTC.

The chain carries TRBV28 and TRBJ1-2, with TRBD1 matching 8 bases. Germline trimming cut 3 bases from V and 4 bases from J; bases unmatched to any gene: 10. The CDR3 is 16 amino acids. The V gene's germline CDR1 is MDHEN and CDR2 SYDVKM. CDR3 DNA sequence: TGTGCCAGCAGTTTCGCTTCGAACAGGGGGGCCTATGGCTACACCTTC. Its protein product is CASSFASNRGAYGYTF.

The chain links TRBV7-3 to TRBJ2-3; weak D call: TRBD1 (6 bases). The CDR3 is 13 residues long. V lost 2 bases to trimming and J lost 6 bases, with 9 bases between them. The germline V gene has CDR1 SGHTA and CDR2 FQGTGA. This CDR3 is CASSLGTPDTQYF. The CDR3 coding sequence is TGTGCCAGCAGCTTAGGGACACCGGATACGCAGTATTTT.

The V call is TRBV10-1, the J call TRBJ2-7; D possibly corresponds to TRBD2 (6 bases). The CDR3 covers 16 residues. Germline assignment: CDR1 WNHNN and CDR2 SYGVQD (reference sequence). V lost 9 bases to trimming and J lost 0 bases, with 21 bases between them. The CDR3 nucleotides are TGCGCCAGGAATCAAGGGGACCGGGGGAGCTCCTACGAGCAGTACTTC. Amino acids: CARNQGDRGSSYEQYF.